These T cell receptor beta chains were read from a single sample in a study of cytomegalovirus exposure and HLA in healthy donors. Method: immunoSEQ multiplex PCR; TCRdb's copy keeps in-frame clones and lacks some. The data show more than 100,000 clones, around 79% seen once. The source material was PBMCs. Receptors were obtained from a man aged 45-60 years in good health and CMV-seropositive. CDR3s include the opening cysteine and the closing phenylalanine or tryptophan. Fields, in order: V gene, CDR3 protein.

V: TRBV27; CDR3: CASSLMGLAGDPYNEQFF
V: TRBV7-2; CDR3: CASSLTGVSYEQYF
V: TRBV28; CDR3: CASSLGGIGEKLFF
V: TRBV7-9; CDR3: CSSSRANEQYF
V: TRBV7-2; CDR3: CASSPGTSTDTQYF
V: TRBV5-1; CDR3: CASSSSGGAGSSYEQYF
V: TRBV10-3; CDR3: CAIRFAGGAYEQYF
V: TRBV9; CDR3: CASSVGTGTYNEQFF
V: TRBV30; CDR3: CAWSSRQETQYF
V: TRBV10-2; CDR3: CASSETVPNEQFF
V: TRBV7-2; CDR3: CASSPWDSSGNTIYF
V: TRBV13; CDR3: CASRAQGTSGRGTGELFF
V: TRBV30; CDR3: CACTHRDFTYEQYF
V: TRBV27; CDR3: CASSLRPGTSGITGELFF
V: TRBV9; CDR3: CASSTGGTMVYEQYF
V: TRBV2; CDR3: CASGEQGYEQFF
V: TRBV6-4; CDR3: CASSRLAGGDDTQYF
V: TRBV10-3; CDR3: CAISGDFGYNEQFF
V: TRBV9; CDR3: CASSVVERERWMAEKLFF
V: TRBV9; CDR3: CASSVGPGLAGGEQFF
V: TRBV7-9; CDR3: CASSLAGGGELARF
V: TRBV27; CDR3: CASSWRGFSIQTNTGELFF
V: TRBV6-6; CDR3: CASSFQGNTEAFF
V: TRBV7-2; CDR3: CASSFQTGQYGYTF
V: TRBV7-2; CDR3: CASSPPGTRPYEQYF
V: TRBV18; CDR3: CASSPSSSYEQYF
V: TRBV19; CDR3: CASSIVGTSGTNEQFF
V: TRBV6-1; CDR3: CASSEQGATYGYTF
V: TRBV6-1; CDR3: CASSRTVPTYEQYF
V: TRBV29-1; CDR3: CSVVRLAGSNEQFF
V: TRBV27; CDR3: CASSKGTSGSPRNEQFF
V: TRBV5-4; CDR3: CASSLAGQGAREQYF
V: TRBV28; CDR3: CASSAGGLRSGELFF
V: TRBV10-1; CDR3: CASSELKAGGAWETQYF
V: TRBV6-5; CDR3: CASRRSQVGQQFF
V: TRBV18; CDR3: CASSPSGGNKNIQYF
V: TRBV5-8; CDR3: CASSRERASSYEQYF
V: TRBV6-5; CDR3: CASSYDRQGTYNEQFF
V: TRBV5-6; CDR3: CASFPRDIYGGYTF
V: TRBV29-1; CDR3: CSVVRLAGHSNEQFF
V: TRBV27; CDR3: CASSFGDRGPSGHEQYF
V: TRBV7-2; CDR3: CASNSGQGFSEAFF
V: TRBV27; CDR3: CASKLGTLNTGELFF
V: TRBV5-6; CDR3: CASSARTSGRSGYEQYF
V: TRBV15; CDR3: CATSRGGSAGNYNEQFF
V: TRBV10-1; CDR3: CASSSGTGPPYEQYF